A selection of T cell receptor beta chains follows, all from one sample in a study of brain metastases from non-small cell lung cancer. Method: immunoSEQ multiplex PCR; TCRdb's copy keeps in-frame clones and lacks some. The table has a few thousand clones, roughly 85% seen once. The sequenced material came from primary lung tumor tissue. The receptors were gathered from a donor aged 40 or over with non-small cell lung cancer. Both conserved end residues are part of each CDR3. Each record gives: J gene, V gene, D gene, CDR3 protein. D genes are given only for firm matches.

TRBJ1-1 TRBV12-3/TRBV12-4 . CASLAAGITEAFF
TRBJ2-7 TRBV19 . CASSLSGTSLHEQYF
TRBJ2-3 TRBV5-1 . CASSIPASTDTQYF
TRBJ2-7 TRBV20-1 . CSARGPADYEQYF
TRBJ2-7 TRBV13 TRBD1 CASTKGQGTSSYEQYF
TRBJ1-2 TRBV19 . CASSRTWREHGYTF
TRBJ2-1 TRBV25-1 . CASSEETMSSYNEQFF
TRBJ2-1 TRBV5-6 . CASSLASGEQFF
TRBJ2-2 TRBV19 TRBD2 CASSPGTNGELFF
TRBJ1-2 TRBV28 TRBD1 CASSSATGQGYTF
TRBJ2-3 TRBV19 TRBD2 CASSAGGLYGTDTQYF
TRBJ1-1 TRBV3-1/TRBV3-2 . CASSQALGTTEAFF
TRBJ2-5 TRBV5-1 . CASSQRLGETQYF
TRBJ1-2 TRBV12-3/TRBV12-4 TRBD1 CASGDRARHGYTF
TRBJ2-2 TRBV14 . CASRRQGNTGELFF
TRBJ1-1 TRBV27 TRBD1 CASSQWDSVNTEAFF
TRBJ2-4 TRBV21-1 . CASSKTRRLAGGITKNIQYF
TRBJ2-3 TRBV2 . CASSWEAPDTQYF
TRBJ1-1 TRBV11-3 . CASSSGGRTEAFF
TRBJ1-2 TRBV5-1 . CASSLEGGGYTF
TRBJ1-2 TRBV9 . CASSVASGYGYTF
TRBJ1-2 TRBV2 . CASSWDGNYGYTF
TRBJ2-7 TRBV27 TRBD1 CASSFAGKGGWDEQYF
TRBJ2-2 TRBV7-2 TRBD2 CASSILAGAPWELFF
TRBJ1-1 TRBV11-2 . CASSPGQPNTEAFF
TRBJ1-1 TRBV5-5 . CASSFLANTEAFF
TRBJ2-5 TRBV4-2 . CASSQGLAQETQYF
TRBJ2-5 TRBV10-2 . CATSATGRQETQYF
TRBJ1-5 TRBV6-5 TRBD1 CASALTGNNQPQHF
TRBJ1-2 TRBV19 . CADLCRRGYTF
TRBJ2-3 TRBV9 . CASSVEGTRVDTQYF
TRBJ2-2 TRBV7-3 . CASSSAAPGTWRTGELFF
TRBJ2-1 TRBV4-1 TRBD2 CANSQLIGLAVYNEQFF
TRBJ2-7 TRBV30 . CAWGGTGSSYEQYF
TRBJ2-1 TRBV27 TRBD2 CASSPEREREFF
TRBJ2-5 TRBV11-2 . CASSLGGTETQYF
TRBJ2-7 TRBV5-6 . CASSLSISYEQYF
TRBJ1-3 TRBV2 . CASRPGQSGNTIYF
TRBJ1-6 TRBV7-8 TRBD1 CASSGDSNSPLHF
TRBJ1-6 TRBV7-9 TRBD1 CASSRTGDSPLHF
TRBJ2-5 TRBV28 TRBD1 CASSNPGTGLETQYF
TRBJ1-2 TRBV7-9 . CASSLEGTPSAYTF
TRBJ1-4 TRBV18 . CASSPDRVKRTNEKLFF
TRBJ2-1 TRBV20-1 . CSASRAGLEQFF
TRBJ2-3 TRBV4-2 . CASSQDKADTQYF
TRBJ2-3 TRBV3-1/TRBV3-2 . CASSQGTGTDTQYF
TRBJ2-7 TRBV30 . CAWSEEGRSYEQYF
TRBJ2-5 TRBV2 . CASRGQGGRKTQYF
TRBJ1-3 TRBV6-1 . CASSEVGSGNTIYF
TRBJ2-1 TRBV4-2 . CASSQDWAAYNEQFF
TRBJ2-1 TRBV7-2 TRBD2 CASSPTLAGGYNEQFF
TRBJ2-3 TRBV5-6 TRBD1 CASSLTGGSTDTQYF
TRBJ1-5 TRBV6-5 . CAGGRGFGNQPQHF
TRBJ2-7 TRBV5-1 . CASSREGQTYEQYF
TRBJ1-5 TRBV12-3/TRBV12-4 TRBD1 CASRGTGNQPQHF
TRBJ1-1 TRBV2 . CASSGETNLLNTEAFF
TRBJ1-3 TRBV18 . CASSPSGQSGNTIYF